The sequence of this T cell receptor beta chain was determined in a study of T cell responses to AZD1222 COVID-19 vaccine. General observations from the study: Clonal diversity may have been underestimated, and the donors were mostly white British, with more females than males.

Timing groups of about 4 and about 12 weeks for second doses were pooled. This CDR3 region has 14 residues. Germline V lookup: CDR1 MDHEN, CDR2 SYDVKM. Deletions cut 5 bases from V and 5 bases from J, with 15 bases between. Worth noting for this clone: Its antigen remains unknown.

The method was immunoSEQ multiplex PCR; TCRdb's version includes in-frame clones alone and lacks a portion of them. The sample lists about 140,000 clones, 90% to 95% occurring once. The TCR comes from an adult who received the AZD1222 COVID-19 vaccine. The gene calls are TRBV28 and TRBJ1-1; D uncertain. Sequencing used peripheral blood, obtained 28 days after the second AZD1222 dose. The CDR3, as DNA: TGTGCCAGCAGTCCCAGTAGGGATATAACTGAAGCTTTCTTT. Translating gives CASSPSRDITEAFF.